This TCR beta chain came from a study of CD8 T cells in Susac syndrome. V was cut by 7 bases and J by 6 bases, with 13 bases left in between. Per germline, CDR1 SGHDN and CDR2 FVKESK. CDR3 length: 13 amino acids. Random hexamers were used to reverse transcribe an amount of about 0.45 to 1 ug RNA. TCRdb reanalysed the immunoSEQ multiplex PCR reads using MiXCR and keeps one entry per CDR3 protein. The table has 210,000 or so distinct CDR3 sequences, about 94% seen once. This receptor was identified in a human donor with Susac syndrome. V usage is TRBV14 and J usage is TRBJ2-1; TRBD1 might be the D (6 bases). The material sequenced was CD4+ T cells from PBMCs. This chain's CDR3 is CASKQGSVNEQFF. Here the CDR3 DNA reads TGTGCCAGCAAGCAGGGGTCGGTCAATGAGCAGTTCTTC. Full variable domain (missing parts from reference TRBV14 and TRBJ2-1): EAGVTQFPSHSVIEKGQTVTLRCDPISGHDNLYWYRRVMGKEIKFLLHFVKESKQDESGMPNNRFLAERTGGTYSTLKVQPAELEDSGVYFCASKQGSVNEQFFGPGTRLTVL.